The sample holds one count of the clone carrying this T cell receptor beta chain. The antigen is not known. J lost 5 bases, V lost 5 bases, and 7 bases had no gene match. Germline V gene data show CDR1 as SGHNT and CDR2 as YENEEA. CDR3 length: 15 amino acids. These data originate in a study of cytomegalovirus exposure and HLA in healthy donors. Broader study findings: DRB1 had the most TCR associations and HLA-C the fewest, a later analysis found, with rates varying by HLA locus. In a later analysis, about 17,000 TCR beta sequences were associated with HLA alleles at 0.05 false discovery rate.

This PCR relied on a set of 60 Vbeta primers and 13 Jbeta primers. TCRdb keeps only in-frame clones here, not all; method: immunoSEQ multiplex PCR. Here the sample spans about 130,000 clones, around 78% being singletons. Sequencing input: PBMCs. This receptor was taken from a woman in her 50s in good health and CMV-seronegative. The V gene is TRBV11-3, the J gene TRBJ2-1; 9 positions agree with TRBD2. The CDR3: CASSPIAGVNNEQFF. The CDR3, as DNA: TGTGCCAGCAGCCCAATAGCGGGGGTCAACAATGAGCAGTTCTTC.